This T cell receptor beta chain comes out of a study of T cell changes during pregnancy in multiple sclerosis. TCRdb keeps only in-frame clones here, not all; method: immunoSEQ multiplex PCR. The table records 58,000 or so clones, over 75% of them present only once. The J segment lost 0 bases and the V segment lost 0 bases, leaving 3 bases of the junction unmatched. The germline CDR1 and CDR2 sequences are SGDLS and YYNGEE. The CDR3 totals 16 residues. This TCR came from a female donor in good health, enrolled as a control in a pregnancy study. This chain links TRBV9 with TRBJ1-3; 7 nucleotides line up with TRBD1. This material consisted of peripheral blood, taken in the first trimester of pregnancy. CDR3 protein: CASSVGGQSSGNTIYF. The CDR3 region has the DNA TGTGCCAGCAGCGTAGGGGGACAGAGCTCTGGAAACACCATATATTTT.